This TCR beta chain originates from a study of T cell changes during pregnancy in multiple sclerosis. TCRdb's copy holds only in-frame clones and misses some; the assay was immunoSEQ multiplex PCR. Of tens of thousands of clones listed, about 93% are singletons. Looked up from germline, CDR1 is MNHNS and CDR2 is SASEGT. The CDR3 is made up of 12 amino acids. V was cut by 6 bases and J by 13 bases, with 16 bases left in between. The sequencing here drew on CD4+ T cells from peripheral blood mononuclear cells, taken before pregnancy. V is TRBV6-1 and J is TRBJ1-5; TRBD1 might be the D (6 bases). This TCR was sampled from a female donor with multiple sclerosis, enrolled in a pregnancy study. This CDR3 is CASSVQTGSQHF. In DNA, the CDR3 is TGTGCCAGCAGCGTCCAGACAGGATCTCAGCATTTT.